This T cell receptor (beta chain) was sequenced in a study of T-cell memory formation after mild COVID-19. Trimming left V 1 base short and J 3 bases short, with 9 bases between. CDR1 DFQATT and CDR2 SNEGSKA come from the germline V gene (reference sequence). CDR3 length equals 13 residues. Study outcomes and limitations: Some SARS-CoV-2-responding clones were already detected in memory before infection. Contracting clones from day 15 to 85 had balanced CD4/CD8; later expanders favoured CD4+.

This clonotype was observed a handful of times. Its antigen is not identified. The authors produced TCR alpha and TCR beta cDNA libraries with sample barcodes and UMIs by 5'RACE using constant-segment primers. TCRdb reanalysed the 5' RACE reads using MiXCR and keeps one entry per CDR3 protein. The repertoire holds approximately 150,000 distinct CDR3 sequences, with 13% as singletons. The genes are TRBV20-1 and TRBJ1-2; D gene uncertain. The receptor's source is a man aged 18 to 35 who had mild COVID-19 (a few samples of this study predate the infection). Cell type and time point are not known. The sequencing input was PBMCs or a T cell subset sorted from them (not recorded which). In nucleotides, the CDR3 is TGCAGTGCTAGAGTCCCCAGTCACTATGGCTACACCTTC. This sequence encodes CSARVPSHYGYTF.